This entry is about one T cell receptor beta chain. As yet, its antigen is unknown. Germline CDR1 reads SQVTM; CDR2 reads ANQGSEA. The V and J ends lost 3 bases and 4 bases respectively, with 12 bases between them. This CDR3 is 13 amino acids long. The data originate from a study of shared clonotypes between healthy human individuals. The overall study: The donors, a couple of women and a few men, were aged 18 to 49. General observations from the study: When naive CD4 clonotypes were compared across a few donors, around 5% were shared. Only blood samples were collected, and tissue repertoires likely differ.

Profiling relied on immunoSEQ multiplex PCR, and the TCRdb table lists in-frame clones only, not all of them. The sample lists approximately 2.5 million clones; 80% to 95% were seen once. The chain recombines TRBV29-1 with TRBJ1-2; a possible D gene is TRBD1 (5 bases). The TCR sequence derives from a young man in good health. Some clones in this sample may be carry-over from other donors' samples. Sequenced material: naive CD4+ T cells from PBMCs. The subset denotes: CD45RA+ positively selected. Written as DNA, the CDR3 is TGCAGCGTTGATGATACGGGACCCTATGGCTACACCTTC. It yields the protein CSVDDTGPYGYTF.